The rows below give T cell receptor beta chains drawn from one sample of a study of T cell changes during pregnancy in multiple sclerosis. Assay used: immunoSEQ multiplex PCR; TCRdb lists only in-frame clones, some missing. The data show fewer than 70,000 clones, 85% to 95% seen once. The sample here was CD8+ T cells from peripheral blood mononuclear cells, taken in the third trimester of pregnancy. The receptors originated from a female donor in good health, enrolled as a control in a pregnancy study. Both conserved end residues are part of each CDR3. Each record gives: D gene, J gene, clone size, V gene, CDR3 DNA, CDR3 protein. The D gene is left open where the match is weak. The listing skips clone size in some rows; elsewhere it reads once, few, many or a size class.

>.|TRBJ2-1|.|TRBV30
TGTGCCTGGAGATTAGCAGTGAATGAGCAGTTCTTC
CAWRLAVNEQFF
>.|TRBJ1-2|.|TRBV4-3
TGCGCCAGCAGCCAAGAATCTACAGCCTCAACTAACTATGGCTACACCTTC
CASSQESTASTNYGYTF
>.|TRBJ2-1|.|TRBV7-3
TGTGCCAGCAGCTCCCAGGGGGGTGACTATTACAATGAGCAGTTCTTC
CASSSQGGDYYNEQFF
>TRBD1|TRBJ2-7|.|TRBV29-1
TGCAGCGTCACCGGGACAGGTGTCTCCTACGAGCAGTACTTC
CSVTGTGVSYEQYF
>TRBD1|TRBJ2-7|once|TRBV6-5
TGTGCCAGCATAGGCAGGGGGCTCGACGAGCAGTACTTC
CASIGRGLDEQYF
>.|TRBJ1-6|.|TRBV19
TGTGCCAGTACCCGGGACTATACTAATTCACCCCTCCACTTT
CASTRDYTNSPLHF
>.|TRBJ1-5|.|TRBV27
TGTGCCAGCAGTCCCTACGGGGTGGAGGAAAGCAATCAGCCCCAGCATTTT
CASSPYGVEESNQPQHF
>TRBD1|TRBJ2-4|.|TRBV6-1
TGTGCCAGCAGTGAAGCGCTTCTGCAGGGGGCGGCCAAAAACATTCAGTACTTC
CASSEALLQGAAKNIQYF
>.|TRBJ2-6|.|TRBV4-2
TGTGCCAGCAGCCAAGTAGAGGCGGGGGCCTCTGGGGCCAACGTCCTGACTTTC
CASSQVEAGASGANVLTF
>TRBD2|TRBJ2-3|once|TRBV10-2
TGCGCCACCTGTCGGACTAGCGGGGGGTCAGATACGCAGTATTTT
CATCRTSGGSDTQYF
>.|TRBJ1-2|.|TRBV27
TGTGCCAGCAGTTTAACGGGTCTGACGAGGGCCGACTATGGCTACACCTTC
CASSLTGLTRADYGYTF
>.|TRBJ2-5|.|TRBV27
TGTGCCAGCTCTACAGACCATCAAGAGACCCAGTACTTC
CASSTDHQETQYF
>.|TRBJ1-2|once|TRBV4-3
TGCGCCAGCAGCCAAGGAGCCTATGGCTACACCTTC
CASSQGAYGYTF
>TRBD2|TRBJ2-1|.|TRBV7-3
TGTGCCAGCAGCCTCAAAAGGCGACTAGCGGGGGACAACTCCTACAATGAGCAGTTCTTC
CASSLKRRLAGDNSYNEQFF
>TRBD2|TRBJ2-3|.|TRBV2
TGTGCCAGCAGTGACCGACTAGCCGCAGATACGCAGTATTTT
CASSDRLAADTQYF
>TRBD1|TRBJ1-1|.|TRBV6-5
TGTGCCAGCAGAGCAGGGGGGAACACTGAAGCTTTCTTT
CASRAGGNTEAFF
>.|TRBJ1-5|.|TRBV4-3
TGCGCCAGCAGCCCGGATTGGAGGGGAATCAATCAGCCCCAGCATTTT
CASSPDWRGINQPQHF
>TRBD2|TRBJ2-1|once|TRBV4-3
TGCGCCAGCAGCCAAGATAGGGCGAGCGGGGGACCCTACAATGAGCAGTTCTTC
CASSQDRASGGPYNEQFF
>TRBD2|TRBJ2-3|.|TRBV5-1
TGCGCCAGCAGCGGGACTAGCGGGGGGGCAGATACGCAGTATTTT
CASSGTSGGADTQYF
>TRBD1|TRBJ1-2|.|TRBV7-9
TGTGCCAGCAGCCCAAACCCAGGGGGCAGTAACTATGGCTACACCTTC
CASSPNPGGSNYGYTF
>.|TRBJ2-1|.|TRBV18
TGTGCCAGCTCACCAGGGTACAGTACCCAGTGGAATGAGCAGTTCTTC
CASSPGYSTQWNEQFF
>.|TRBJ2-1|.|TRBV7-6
TGTGCCAGCAGTCCCGGGATGTACAATGAGCAGTTCTTC
CASSPGMYNEQFF
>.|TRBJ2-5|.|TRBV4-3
TGCGCCAGCAGCGTCAACTCGGGGTTACGAGAGACCCAGTACTTC
CASSVNSGLRETQYF
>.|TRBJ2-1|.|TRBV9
TGTGCCAGCAGCGTAGGGGGGGGGCAGGGTAGTGAGCAGTTCTTC
CASSVGGGQGSEQFF
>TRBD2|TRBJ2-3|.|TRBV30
TGTGCCTGGAGTGTGTCCCTAGCGGGGGATACGCAGTATTTT
CAWSVSLAGDTQYF
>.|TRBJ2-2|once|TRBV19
TGTGCCAGTAGCCAAGGATGGGCGGGGACGAACACCGGGGAGCTGTTTTTT
CASSQGWAGTNTGELFF
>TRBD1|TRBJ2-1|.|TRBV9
TGTGCCAGCAGCCCAGGACAGGGGGAAGAAAATGAGCAGTTCTTC
CASSPGQGEENEQFF
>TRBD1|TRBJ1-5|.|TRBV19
TGTGCCAGTAGTATAACAGGGGGCGGGTATAGCAATCAGCCCCAGCATTTT
CASSITGGGYSNQPQHF
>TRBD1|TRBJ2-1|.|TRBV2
TGTGCCAGCAGGGACAGGGGTGGCAATGAGCAGTTCTTC
CASRDRGGNEQFF
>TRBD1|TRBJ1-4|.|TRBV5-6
TGTGCCAGCAGTTTCGACAGGGGGGTGCATGAAAAACTGTTTTTT
CASSFDRGVHEKLFF
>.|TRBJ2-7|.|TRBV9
TGTGCCAGCAGCGTAGGATCGGCGGGATCCGACGAGCAGTACTTC
CASSVGSAGSDEQYF
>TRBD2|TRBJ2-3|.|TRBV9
TGTGCCAGCAGCGTGGGCGGGGGGTCCACAGATACGCAGTATTTT
CASSVGGGSTDTQYF
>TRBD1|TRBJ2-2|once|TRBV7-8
TGTGCCAGCAGCCACGGGACAGGGGGCCTTCTCACCGGGGAGCTGTTTTTT
CASSHGTGGLLTGELFF
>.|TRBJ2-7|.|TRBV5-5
TGTGCCAGCAGCTTAGGACAGAGCTACGAGCAGTACTTC
CASSLGQSYEQYF
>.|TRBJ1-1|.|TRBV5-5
TGTGCCAGCAGCTTAGAAGGGGGGGTCTTGAGGTGGGTCTTT
CASSLEGGVLRWVF
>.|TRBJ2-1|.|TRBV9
TGTGCCAGCAGCCCTGGGACATTCAATGAGCAGTTCTTC
CASSPGTFNEQFF
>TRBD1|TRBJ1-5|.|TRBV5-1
TGCGCCAGCAGCTTAGGGGACAGGGGAGAAAGTCAGCCCCAGCATTTT
CASSLGDRGESQPQHF
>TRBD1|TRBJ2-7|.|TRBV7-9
TGTGCCAGCAGCTTAGTTGGGACAGGGCCTTACGAGCAGTACTTC
CASSLVGTGPYEQYF
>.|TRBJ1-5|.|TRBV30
TGTGCCTGGAGGGAGGCGGGGAATAGCAATCAGCCCCAGCATTTT
CAWREAGNSNQPQHF
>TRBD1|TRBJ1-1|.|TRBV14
TGTGCCAGCAGCCAAGACTGGGACAGTAACACTGAAGCTTTCTTT
CASSQDWDSNTEAFF
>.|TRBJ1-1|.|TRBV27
TGTGCCAGCAGTTTAGAGCTCGGCAGGGTAGGTGAAGCTTTCTTT
CASSLELGRVGEAFF
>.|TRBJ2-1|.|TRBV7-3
TGTGCCAGCAGCTTTTACGGGGGCTCCTACAATGAGCAGTTCTTC
CASSFYGGSYNEQFF
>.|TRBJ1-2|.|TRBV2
TGTGCCAGCAGCGGCGACAGTTCTGGCTACACCTTC
CASSGDSSGYTF
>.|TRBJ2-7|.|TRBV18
TGTGCCAGCTCACCACCTGACATCCCCGACTACGAGCAGTACTTC
CASSPPDIPDYEQYF